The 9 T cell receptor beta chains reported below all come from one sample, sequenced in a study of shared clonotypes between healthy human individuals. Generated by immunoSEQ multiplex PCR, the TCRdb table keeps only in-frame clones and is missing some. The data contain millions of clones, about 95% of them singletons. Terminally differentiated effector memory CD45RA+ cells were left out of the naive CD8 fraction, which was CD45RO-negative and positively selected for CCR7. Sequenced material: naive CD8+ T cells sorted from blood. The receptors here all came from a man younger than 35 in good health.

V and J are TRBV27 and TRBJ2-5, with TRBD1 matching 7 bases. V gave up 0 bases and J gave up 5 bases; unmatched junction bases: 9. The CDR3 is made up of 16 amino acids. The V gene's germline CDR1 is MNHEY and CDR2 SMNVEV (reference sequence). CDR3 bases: TGTGCCAGCAGTTTATCGCGTGGGACAGCGGAGGAGACCCAGTACTTC. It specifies CASSLSRGTAEETQYF.

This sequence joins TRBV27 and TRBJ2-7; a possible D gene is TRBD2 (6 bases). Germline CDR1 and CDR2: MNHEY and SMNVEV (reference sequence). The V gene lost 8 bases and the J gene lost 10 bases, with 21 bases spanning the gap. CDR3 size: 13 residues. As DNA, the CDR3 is TGTGCCAGCGGGCAAATCCTGCGGGATGAACAGTACTTC. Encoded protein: CASGQILRDEQYF.

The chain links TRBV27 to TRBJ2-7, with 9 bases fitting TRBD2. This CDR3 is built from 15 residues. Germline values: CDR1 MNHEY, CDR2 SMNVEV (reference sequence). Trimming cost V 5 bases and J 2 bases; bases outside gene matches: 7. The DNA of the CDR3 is TGTGCCAGCAGTCGCCTAGCGGGACCGGCCTACGAGCAGTACTTC. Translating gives CASSRLAGPAYEQYF.

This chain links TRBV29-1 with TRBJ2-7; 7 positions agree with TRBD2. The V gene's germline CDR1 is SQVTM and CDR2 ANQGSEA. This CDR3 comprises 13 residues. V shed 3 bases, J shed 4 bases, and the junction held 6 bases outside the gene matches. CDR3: CSVERGSGYEQYF. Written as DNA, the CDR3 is TGCAGCGTTGAGCGGGGGTCCGGGTACGAGCAGTACTTC.

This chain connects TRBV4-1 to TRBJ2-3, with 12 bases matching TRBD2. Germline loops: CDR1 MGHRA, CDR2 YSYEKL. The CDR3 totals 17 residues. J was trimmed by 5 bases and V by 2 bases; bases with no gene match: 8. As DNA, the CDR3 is TGCGCCAGCAGCCAAAGCCTAGCGGGAGGGCGAGTAGATACGCAGTATTTT. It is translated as CASSQSLAGGRVDTQYF.

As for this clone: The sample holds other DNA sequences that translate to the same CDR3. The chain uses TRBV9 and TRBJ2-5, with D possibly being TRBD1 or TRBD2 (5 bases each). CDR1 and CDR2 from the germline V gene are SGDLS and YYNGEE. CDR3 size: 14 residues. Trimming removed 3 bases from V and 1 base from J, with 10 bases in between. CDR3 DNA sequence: TGTGCCAGCAGCGCAGGGACCCTCCAAGAGACCCAGTACTTC. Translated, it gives CASSAGTLQETQYF.

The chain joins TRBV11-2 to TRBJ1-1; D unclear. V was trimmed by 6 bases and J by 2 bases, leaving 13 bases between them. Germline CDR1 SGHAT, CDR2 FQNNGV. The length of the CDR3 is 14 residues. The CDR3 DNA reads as TGTGCCAGCAGGGATACCGGGCTCAACACTGAAGCTTTCTTT. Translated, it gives CASRDTGLNTEAFF.

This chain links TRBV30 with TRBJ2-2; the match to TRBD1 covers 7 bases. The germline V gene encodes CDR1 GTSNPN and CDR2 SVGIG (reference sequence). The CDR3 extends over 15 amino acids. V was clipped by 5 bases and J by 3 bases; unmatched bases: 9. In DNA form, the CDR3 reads TGTGCCTGGGACATGAGGGGGCTCGACACCGGGGAGCTGTTTTTT. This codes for CAWDMRGLDTGELFF.

The CDR3 here is CASSYPGGNTEAFF. The CDR3 DNA reads TGTGCCAGCAGTTATCCCGGGGGGAACACTGAAGCTTTCTTT. The V and J genes are TRBV6-6 and TRBJ1-1; possibly TRBD1 for D (5 bases). The V gene's germline CDR1 is MNHNY and CDR2 SVGAGI (reference sequence). This CDR3 comprises 14 residues. V was pared by 3 bases and J by 1 base, with 9 bases between.